This paragraph covers one T cell receptor beta chain sequence. The source of the sample is a study of cytomegalovirus exposure and HLA in healthy donors. Amplification used 60 Vbeta primers and 13 Jbeta primers. TCRdb's table, derived via immunoSEQ multiplex PCR, lists solely in-frame clones and lacks some. In the table there are about 85,000 clones, 75% to 85% of which are singletons. The V gene lost 5 bases and the J gene lost 1 base, with 9 bases spanning the gap. There are 13 residues in the CDR3. Germline V gene data show CDR1 as SGHRS and CDR2 as YFSETQ. This receptor was identified in a man aged 50-60 years in good health and CMV-seropositive. Sequencing input: PBMCs. The chain has TRBV5-1 and TRBJ2-5, with D tentatively TRBD2 (6 bases). CDR3 protein: CASREGLQETQYF. The CDR3 DNA reads TGCGCCAGCAGGGAGGGACTCCAAGAGACCCAGTACTTC. The full variable domain, completed using reference TRBV5-1 and TRBJ2-5, is KAGVTQTPRYLIKTRGQQVTLSCSPISGHRSVSWYQQTPGQGLQFLFEYFSETQRNKGNFPGRFSGRQFSNSRSEMNVSTLELGDSALYLCASREGLQETQYFGPGTRLLVL.